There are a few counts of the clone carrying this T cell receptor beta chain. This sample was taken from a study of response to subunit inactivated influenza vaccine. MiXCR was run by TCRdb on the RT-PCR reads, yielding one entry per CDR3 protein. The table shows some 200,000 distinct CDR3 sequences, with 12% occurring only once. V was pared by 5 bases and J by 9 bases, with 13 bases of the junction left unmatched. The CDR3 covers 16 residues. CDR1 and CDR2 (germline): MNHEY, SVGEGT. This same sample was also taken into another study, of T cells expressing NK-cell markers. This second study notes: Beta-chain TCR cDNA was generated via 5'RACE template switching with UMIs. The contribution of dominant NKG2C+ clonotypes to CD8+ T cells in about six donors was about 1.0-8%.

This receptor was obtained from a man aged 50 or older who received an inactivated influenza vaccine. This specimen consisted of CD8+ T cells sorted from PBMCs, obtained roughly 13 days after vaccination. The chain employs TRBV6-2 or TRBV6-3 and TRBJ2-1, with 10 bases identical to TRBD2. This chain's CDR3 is CASSTLGLAELFEQFF. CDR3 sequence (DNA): TGTGCCAGCAGTACCCTCGGACTAGCGGAGTTGTTTGAGCAGTTCTTC.